This T cell receptor beta chain was found in a study of shared clonotypes between healthy human individuals. Naive CD8 cells lacked CD45RO and underwent positive selection for CCR7, leaving out terminally differentiated effector memory CD45RA+ cells. The CDR3 has 13 amino acids. From germline, CDR1 is MNHEY and CDR2 SMNVEV (reference sequence). V gave up 0 bases and J gave up 8 bases, with 10 bases separating them. Clones were read by immunoSEQ multiplex PCR, and TCRdb kept only the in-frame ones, dropping some. The repertoire holds millions of clones, with approximately 95% as singletons. Sequencing input: naive CD8+ T cells sorted from blood. The clonotype comes from a man younger than 30 in good health. The chain employs TRBV27 and TRBJ1-2; TRBD1 is a possible D gene (5 bases). DNA for the CDR3: TGTGCCAGCAGTTTATCCTCAGGGTCCGGCTACACCTTC. It codes for CASSLSSGSGYTF.